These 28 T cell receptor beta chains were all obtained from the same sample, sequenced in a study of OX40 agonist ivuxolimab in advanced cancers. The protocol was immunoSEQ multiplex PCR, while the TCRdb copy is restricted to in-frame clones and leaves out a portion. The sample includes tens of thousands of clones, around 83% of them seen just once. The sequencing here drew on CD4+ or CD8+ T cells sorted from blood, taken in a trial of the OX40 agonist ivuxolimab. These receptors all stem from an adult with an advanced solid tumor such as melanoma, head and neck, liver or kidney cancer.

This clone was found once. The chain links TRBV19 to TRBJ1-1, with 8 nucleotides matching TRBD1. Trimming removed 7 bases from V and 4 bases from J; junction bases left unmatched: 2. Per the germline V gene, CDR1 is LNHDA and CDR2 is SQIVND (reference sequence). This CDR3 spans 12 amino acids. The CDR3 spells CASTTGGTEAFF. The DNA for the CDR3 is TGTGCCAGTACCACAGGGGGCACTGAAGCTTTCTTT.

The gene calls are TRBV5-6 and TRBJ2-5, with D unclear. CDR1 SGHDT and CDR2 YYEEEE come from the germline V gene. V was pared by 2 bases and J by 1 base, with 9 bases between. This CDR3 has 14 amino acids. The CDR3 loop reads CASSFLRFQETQYF. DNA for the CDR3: TGTGCCAGCAGCTTCTTGCGGTTCCAAGAGACCCAGTACTTC. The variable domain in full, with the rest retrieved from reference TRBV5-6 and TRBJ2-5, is DAGVTQSPTHLIKTRGQQVTLRCSPKSGHDTVSWYQQALGQGPQFIFQYYEEEERQRGNFPDRFSGHQFPNYSSELNVNALLLGDSALYLCASSFLRFQETQYFGPGTRLLVL.

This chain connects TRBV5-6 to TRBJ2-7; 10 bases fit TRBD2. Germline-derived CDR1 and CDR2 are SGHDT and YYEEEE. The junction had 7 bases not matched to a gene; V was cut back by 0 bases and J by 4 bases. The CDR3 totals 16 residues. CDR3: CASSLVAGGQWYEQYF. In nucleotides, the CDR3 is TGTGCCAGCAGCTTGGTAGCGGGAGGACAGTGGTACGAGCAGTACTTC.

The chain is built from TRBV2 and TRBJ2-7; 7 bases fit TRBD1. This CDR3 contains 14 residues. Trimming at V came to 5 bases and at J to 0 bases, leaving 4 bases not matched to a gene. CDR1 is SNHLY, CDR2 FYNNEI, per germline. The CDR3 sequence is CASSLTGTSYEQYF. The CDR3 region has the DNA TGTGCCAGCAGTTTGACAGGGACCTCCTACGAGCAGTACTTC.

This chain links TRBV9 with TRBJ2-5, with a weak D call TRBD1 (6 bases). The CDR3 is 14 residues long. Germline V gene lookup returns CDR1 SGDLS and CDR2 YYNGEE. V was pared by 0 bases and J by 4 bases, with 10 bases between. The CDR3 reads CASSVGQGRETQYF. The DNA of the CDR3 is TGTGCCAGCAGCGTAGGGCAGGGGCGAGAGACCCAGTACTTC.

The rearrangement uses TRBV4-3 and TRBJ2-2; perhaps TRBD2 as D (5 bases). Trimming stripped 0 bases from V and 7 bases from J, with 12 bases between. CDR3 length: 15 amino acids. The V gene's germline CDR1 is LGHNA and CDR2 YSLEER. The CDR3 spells CASSQDRLEGGELFF. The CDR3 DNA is TGCGCCAGCAGCCAAGATCGCCTAGAGGGCGGGGAGCTGTTTTTT.

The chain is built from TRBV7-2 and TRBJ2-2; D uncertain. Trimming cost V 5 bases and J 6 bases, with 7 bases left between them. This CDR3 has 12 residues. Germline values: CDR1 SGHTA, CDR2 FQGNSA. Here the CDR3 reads CASSVSPGELFF. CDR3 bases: TGTGCCAGCAGCGTAAGCCCCGGGGAGCTGTTTTTT.

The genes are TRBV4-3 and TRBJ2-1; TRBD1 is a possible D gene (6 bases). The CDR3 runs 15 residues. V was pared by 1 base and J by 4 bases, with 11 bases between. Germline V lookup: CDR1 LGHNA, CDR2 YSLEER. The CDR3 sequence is CASSQGQGFYNEQFF. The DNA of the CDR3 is TGCGCCAGCAGCCAAGGCCAGGGGTTTTACAATGAGCAGTTCTTC.

The CDR3 DNA sequence: TGTGCCAGCAGCCAGGCGGGCTCCTTCTACGAGCAGTACTTC. This codes for CASSQAGSFYEQYF. The chain is built from TRBV11-2 and TRBJ2-7; possibly TRBD2 for D (5 bases). From germline, CDR1 is SGHAT and CDR2 FQNNGV. The CDR3 has 14 residues. V lost 5 bases and J 3 bases, leaving 14 bases between the germline ends.

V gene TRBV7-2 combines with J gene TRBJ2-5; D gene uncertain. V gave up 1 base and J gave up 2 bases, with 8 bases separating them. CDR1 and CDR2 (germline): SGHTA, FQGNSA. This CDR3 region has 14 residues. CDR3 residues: CASSLGVIQETQYF. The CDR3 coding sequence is TGTGCCAGCAGCTTAGGGGTAATACAAGAGACCCAGTACTTC.

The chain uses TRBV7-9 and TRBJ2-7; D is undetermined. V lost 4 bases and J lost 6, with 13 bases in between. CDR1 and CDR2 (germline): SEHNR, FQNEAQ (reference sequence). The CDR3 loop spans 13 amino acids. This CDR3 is CASSSWTSSEQYF. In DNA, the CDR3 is TGTGCCAGCAGCTCCTGGACCTCCAGCGAGCAGTACTTC.

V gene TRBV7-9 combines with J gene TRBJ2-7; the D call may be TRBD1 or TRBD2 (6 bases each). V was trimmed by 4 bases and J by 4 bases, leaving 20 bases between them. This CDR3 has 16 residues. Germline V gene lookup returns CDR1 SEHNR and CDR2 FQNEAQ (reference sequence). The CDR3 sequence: CASSSQQQGRQYEQYF. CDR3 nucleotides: TGTGCCAGCAGCTCACAGCAGCAGGGGAGGCAGTACGAGCAGTACTTC.

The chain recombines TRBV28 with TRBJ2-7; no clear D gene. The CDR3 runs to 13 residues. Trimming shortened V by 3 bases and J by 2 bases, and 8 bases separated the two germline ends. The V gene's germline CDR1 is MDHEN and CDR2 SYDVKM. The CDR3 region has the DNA TGTGCCAGCAGTTTTTTAGGACCCTACGAGCAGTACTTC. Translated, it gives CASSFLGPYEQYF.

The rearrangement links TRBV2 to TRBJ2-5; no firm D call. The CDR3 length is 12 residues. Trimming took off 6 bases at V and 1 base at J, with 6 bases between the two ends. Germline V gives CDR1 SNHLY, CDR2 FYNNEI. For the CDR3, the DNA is TGTGCCAGCAGCCTGGCCCAAGAGACCCAGTACTTC. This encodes CASSLAQETQYF.

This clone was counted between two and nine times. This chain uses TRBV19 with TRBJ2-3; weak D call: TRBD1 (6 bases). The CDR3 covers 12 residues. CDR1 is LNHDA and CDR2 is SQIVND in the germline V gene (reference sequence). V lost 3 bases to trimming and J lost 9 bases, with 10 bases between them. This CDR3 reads CASSIQQGTQYF. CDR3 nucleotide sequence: TGTGCCAGTAGTATTCAGCAGGGGACGCAGTATTTT.

The CDR3 here is CASQSGTSGKNEQFF. In nucleotides, the CDR3 is TGTGCCAGCCAATCCGGGACTAGCGGGAAAAATGAGCAGTTCTTC. The chain uses TRBV18 and TRBJ2-1, with 13 positions matching TRBD2. There are 15 residues in the CDR3. Per the germline V gene, CDR1 is KGHSH and CDR2 is LQKENI. V trimming: 8 bases; J trimming: 7 bases; junction bases outside the gene matches: 8.

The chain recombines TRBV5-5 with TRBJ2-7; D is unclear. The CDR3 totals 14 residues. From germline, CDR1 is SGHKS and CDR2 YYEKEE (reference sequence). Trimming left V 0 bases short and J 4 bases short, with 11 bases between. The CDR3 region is CASSLVVFGYEQYF. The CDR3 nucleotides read TGTGCCAGCAGCTTGGTAGTGTTTGGGTACGAGCAGTACTTC.

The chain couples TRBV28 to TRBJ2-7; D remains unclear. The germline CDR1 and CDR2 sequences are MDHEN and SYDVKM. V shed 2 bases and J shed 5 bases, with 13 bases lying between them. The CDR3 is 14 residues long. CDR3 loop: CASSLVFGVNEQYF. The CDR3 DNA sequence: TGTGCCAGCAGTTTAGTCTTTGGGGTTAACGAGCAGTACTTC.

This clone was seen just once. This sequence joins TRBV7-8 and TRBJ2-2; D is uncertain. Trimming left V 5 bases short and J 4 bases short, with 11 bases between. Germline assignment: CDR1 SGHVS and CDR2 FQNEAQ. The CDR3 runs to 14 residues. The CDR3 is CASSQTASTGELFF. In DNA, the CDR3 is TGTGCCAGCAGCCAGACGGCTAGCACCGGGGAGCTGTTTTTT.

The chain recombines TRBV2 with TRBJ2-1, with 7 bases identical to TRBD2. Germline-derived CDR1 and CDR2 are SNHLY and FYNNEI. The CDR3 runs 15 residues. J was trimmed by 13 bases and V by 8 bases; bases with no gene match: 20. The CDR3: CASALREAALKFQFF. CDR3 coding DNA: TGTGCCAGCGCCCTCCGGGAGGCGGCCCTAAAGTTTCAGTTCTTC.

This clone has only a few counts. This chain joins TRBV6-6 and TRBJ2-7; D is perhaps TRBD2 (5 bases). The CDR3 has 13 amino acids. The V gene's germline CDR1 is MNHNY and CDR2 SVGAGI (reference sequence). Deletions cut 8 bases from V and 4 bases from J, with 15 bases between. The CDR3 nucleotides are TGTGCCAGCGGGCTAGCCGCCGATTACGAGCAGTACTTC. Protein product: CASGLAADYEQYF.

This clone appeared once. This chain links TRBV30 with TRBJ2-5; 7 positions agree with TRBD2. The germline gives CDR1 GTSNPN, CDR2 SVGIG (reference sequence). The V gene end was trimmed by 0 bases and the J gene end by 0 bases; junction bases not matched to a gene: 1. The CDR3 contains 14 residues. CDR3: CAWSVRGDQETQYF. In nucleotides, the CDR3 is TGTGCCTGGAGTGTACGGGGGGACCAAGAGACCCAGTACTTC.

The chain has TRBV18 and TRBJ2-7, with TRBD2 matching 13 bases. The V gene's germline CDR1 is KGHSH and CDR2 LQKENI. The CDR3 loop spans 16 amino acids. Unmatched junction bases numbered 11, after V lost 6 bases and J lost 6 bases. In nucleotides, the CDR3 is TGTGCCAGCTCTGGGACGACTGGACTAGCGGGAGCCGAGCAGTACTTC. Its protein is CASSGTTGLAGAEQYF.

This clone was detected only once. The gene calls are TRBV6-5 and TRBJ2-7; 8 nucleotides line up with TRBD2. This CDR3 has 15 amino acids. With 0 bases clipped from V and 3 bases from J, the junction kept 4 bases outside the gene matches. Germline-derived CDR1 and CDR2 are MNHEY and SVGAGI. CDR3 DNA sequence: TGTGCCAGCAGTTACTCAAGCGGGAGTGACTACGAGCAGTACTTC. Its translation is CASSYSSGSDYEQYF.

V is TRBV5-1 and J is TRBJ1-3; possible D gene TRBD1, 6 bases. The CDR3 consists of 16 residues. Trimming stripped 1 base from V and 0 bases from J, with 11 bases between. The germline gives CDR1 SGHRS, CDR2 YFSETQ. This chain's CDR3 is CASSLTGTNSGNTIYF. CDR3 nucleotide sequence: TGCGCCAGCAGCTTGACAGGGACAAACTCTGGAAACACCATATATTTT.

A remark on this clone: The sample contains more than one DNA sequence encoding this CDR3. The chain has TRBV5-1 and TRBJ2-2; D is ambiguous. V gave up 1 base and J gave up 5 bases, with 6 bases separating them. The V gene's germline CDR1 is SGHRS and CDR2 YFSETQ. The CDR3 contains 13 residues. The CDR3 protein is CASSLSGTGELFF. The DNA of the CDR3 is TGCGCCAGCAGCTTGTCCGGTACCGGGGAGCTGTTTTTT. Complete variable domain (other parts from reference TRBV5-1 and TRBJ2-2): KAGVTQTPRYLIKTRGQQVTLSCSPISGHRSVSWYQQTPGQGLQFLFEYFSETQRNKGNFPGRFSGRQFSNSRSEMNVSTLELGDSALYLCASSLSGTGELFFGEGSRLTVL.

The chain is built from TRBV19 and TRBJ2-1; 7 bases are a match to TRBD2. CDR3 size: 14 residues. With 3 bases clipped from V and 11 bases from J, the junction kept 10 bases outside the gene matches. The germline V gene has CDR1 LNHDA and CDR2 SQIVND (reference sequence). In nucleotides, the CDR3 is TGTGCCAGTAGTATCTCTTTCGCGGGAGATAAGCAGTTCTTC. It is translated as CASSISFAGDKQFF.

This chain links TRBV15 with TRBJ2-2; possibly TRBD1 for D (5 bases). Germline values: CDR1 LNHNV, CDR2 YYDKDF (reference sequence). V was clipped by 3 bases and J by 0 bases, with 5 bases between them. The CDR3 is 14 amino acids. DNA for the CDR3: TGTGCCACCAGCAGGACAGCGAACACCGGGGAGCTGTTTTTT. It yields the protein CATSRTANTGELFF.